The 11 T cell receptor beta chains listed next were all sequenced from one sample in a study of CD8 T cells in Susac syndrome. Random hexamers were used to reverse transcribe an amount of roughly 0.5 to 1 ug RNA. TCRdb re-derived calls from the immunoSEQ multiplex PCR reads in MiXCR, one entry per CDR3 protein. The sample contains around 300,000 distinct CDR3 sequences, approximately 90% of which appear only once. The sequenced sample consisted of CD4+ T cells from PBMCs. Receptor source: a human donor with multiple sclerosis.

This clonotype is a singleton in its sample. The chain uses TRBV7-2 and TRBJ2-1; TRBD1 aligns across 9 bases. V lost 2 bases, J lost 7 bases, and 9 bases stayed unmatched. The CDR3 is made up of 16 amino acids. The germline V gene has CDR1 SGHTA and CDR2 FQGNSA. The DNA of the CDR3 is TGTGCCAGCAGCTTAAGCTTAGGGACAGGGCAAAATGAGCAGTTCTTC. It specifies CASSLSLGTGQNEQFF.

This clonotype was seen once. The J gene is TRBJ1-1, the V gene TRBV6-2 or TRBV6-3, with TRBD1 matching over 7 bases. The germline CDR1 and CDR2 sequences are MNHEY and SVGEGT. V shed 2 bases, J shed 6 bases, and the junction held 6 bases outside the gene matches. This CDR3 region has 14 residues. CDR3 residues: CASSYGQGGAEAFF. CDR3 sequence (DNA): TGTGCCAGCAGTTACGGGCAAGGGGGCGCTGAAGCTTTCTTT.

Comment on this clonotype: At one of its ends the junction is not consistent with the germline gene, which may arise from a read error. The chain has TRBV7-7 and TRBJ2-5, with 10 bases fitting TRBD1. Germline lookup yields CDR1 SSHAT and CDR2 FNYEAQ (reference sequence). This CDR3 comprises 14 residues. CDR3 DNA: TGTGCTAGCAGCCAGGGACAGGGGAGAGAGACCCAGTACTTC. It is translated as CASSQGQGRETQYF.

This chain uses TRBV7-2 with TRBJ2-7; D ambiguous. Germline loops: CDR1 SGHTA, CDR2 FQGNSA. Trimming removed 3 bases at V and 3 bases at J, with 9 bases between. This CDR3 comprises 13 residues. This CDR3 reads CASSFSRVYEQYF. The CDR3 nucleotides read TGTGCCAGCAGCTTTTCCCGGGTCTACGAGCAGTACTTC.

Notes on this clonotype: At one of its ends the junction is not consistent with the germline gene, which may arise from a read error. This sequence joins TRBV11-2 and TRBJ2-7, with D perhaps TRBD1 (6 bases). The CDR3 loop spans 15 amino acids. CDR1 and CDR2 from the germline V gene are SGHAT and FQNNGV. This chain's CDR3 is CASSLDRSSSYEQYF. CDR3 DNA sequence: TGTGCCAGCAGCCTAGACAGGTCGAGCTCCTACGAGCAGTACTTC.

The chain has TRBV10-3 and TRBJ2-7; TRBD1 is a possible D gene (6 bases). Trimming cost V 6 bases and J 5 bases, with 11 bases left between them. The CDR3 length is 12 residues. Germline CDR1 reads ENHRY; CDR2 reads SYGVKD. CDR3 region: CAISLQGHEQYF. In DNA form, the CDR3 reads TGTGCCATCAGCCTACAGGGCCACGAGCAGTACTTC.

The rearrangement joins TRBV7-3 to TRBJ1-1, with TRBD1 matching 7 bases. Germline CDR1 and CDR2: SGHTA and FQGTGA. This CDR3 has 14 amino acids. With 2 bases clipped from V and 7 bases from J, the junction kept 7 bases outside the gene matches. The CDR3 reads CASSLSRGNGEAFF. The DNA for the CDR3 is TGTGCCAGCAGCTTATCCAGGGGGAACGGTGAAGCTTTCTTT.

This chain joins TRBV20-1 and TRBJ1-2; 7 nucleotides line up with TRBD1. Germline lookup yields CDR1 DFQATT and CDR2 SNEGSKA (reference sequence). The V segment lost 3 bases and the J segment 5 bases; nucleotides outside the gene matches: 9. This CDR3 is built from 14 residues. The CDR3 is CSASVDRVGYGYTF. The CDR3 nucleotides read TGCAGTGCTAGCGTAGACAGGGTGGGGTATGGCTACACCTTC.

This clonotype came up once. J is TRBJ2-3 and V is TRBV5-1; perhaps TRBD2 as D (5 bases). With 0 bases removed from V and 3 bases from J, the gap between germline ends came to 11 bases. Germline V gene data show CDR1 as SGHRS and CDR2 as YFSETQ. The CDR3 is 15 residues long. CDR3 amino acids: CASSLDGRGTDTQYF. The CDR3, as DNA: TGCGCCAGCAGCTTGGACGGTCGGGGAACAGATACGCAGTATTTT.

This chain joins TRBV18 and TRBJ2-1, with 8 nucleotides matching TRBD2. J lost 0 bases, V lost 3 bases, and 4 bases had no gene match. The CDR3 is 16 amino acids. Germline assignment: CDR1 KGHSH and CDR2 LQKENI. CDR3 DNA sequence: TGTGCCAGCTCACCGATAGCGGGAAGCTCCTACAATGAGCAGTTCTTC. This sequence encodes CASSPIAGSSYNEQFF. The whole variable domain, remainder taken from reference TRBV18 and TRBJ2-1, is NAGVMQNPRHLVRRRGQEARLRCSPMKGHSHVYWYRQLPEEGLKFMVYLQKENIIDESGMPKERFSAEFPKEGPSILRIQQVVRGDSAAYFCASSPIAGSSYNEQFFGPGTRLTVL.

The V call is TRBV7-2, the J call TRBJ2-3, with 8 bases fitting TRBD2. V was pared by 3 bases and J by 1 base, with 6 bases of the junction left unmatched. The germline V gene encodes CDR1 SGHTA and CDR2 FQGNSA. The CDR3 totals 16 residues. The CDR3 DNA reads TGTGCCAGCAGCTTCCGGACTAGCTTTGGCACAGATACGCAGTATTTT. Its protein product is CASSFRTSFGTDTQYF.